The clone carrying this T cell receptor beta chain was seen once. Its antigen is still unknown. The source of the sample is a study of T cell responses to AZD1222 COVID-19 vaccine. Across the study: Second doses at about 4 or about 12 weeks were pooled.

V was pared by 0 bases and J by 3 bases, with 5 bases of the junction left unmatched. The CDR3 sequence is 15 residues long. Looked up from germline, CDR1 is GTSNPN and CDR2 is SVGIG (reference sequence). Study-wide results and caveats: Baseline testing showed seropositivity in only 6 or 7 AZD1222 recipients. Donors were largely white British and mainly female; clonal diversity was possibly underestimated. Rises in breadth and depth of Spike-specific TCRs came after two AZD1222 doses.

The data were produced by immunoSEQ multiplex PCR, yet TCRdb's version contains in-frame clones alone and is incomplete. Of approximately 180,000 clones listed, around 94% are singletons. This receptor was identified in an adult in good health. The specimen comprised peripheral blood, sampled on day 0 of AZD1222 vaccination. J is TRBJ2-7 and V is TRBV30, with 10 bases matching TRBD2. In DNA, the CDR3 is TGTGCCTGGAGTGTTGGCACTAGCGGGATCTACGAGCAGTACTTC. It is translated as CAWSVGTSGIYEQYF.